This T cell receptor beta chain was captured by sequencing in a study of CD8 T cells in ankylosing spondylitis. Study-level points and caveats: Matched ankylosing spondylitis synovial fluid reportedly showed significant enrichment of disease-linked clones. Disease-linked clones were CD8+ and relatively rare in peripheral blood. In ankylosing spondylitis blood, a motif of several highly homologous TCR beta variants appeared characteristic.

The sample holds many counts of this clonotype. Its antigen is as yet unknown. Quantitative molecular-barcoded 5'-RACE generated the TCR beta libraries. TCRdb independently ran MiXCR on the 5' RACE reads; one entry per CDR3 protein. The repertoire consists of some 240,000 distinct CDR3 sequences, with about 7.3% occurring once and the leading ten covering approximately 15%. Sequencing was carried out using blood, either unsorted or a sorted T cell fraction (not recorded which). The sequence was obtained from a male donor with ankylosing spondylitis.

The CDR3 spells CSADGRQGTYEQYF. The CDR3 nucleotides are TGCAGTGCCGACGGCAGACAGGGGACCTACGAGCAGTACTTC. V is TRBV20-1 and J is TRBJ2-7; 8 positions agree with TRBD1. This CDR3 has 14 residues. Per germline, CDR1 DFQATT and CDR2 SNEGSKA (reference sequence). V was clipped by 6 bases and J by 2 bases; unmatched bases: 9.